One and the same sample provided the 23 T cell receptor beta chains below, sequenced in a study of blood T cell repertoires in COVID-19. Using immunoSEQ multiplex PCR, the repertoire was profiled, and TCRdb retains in-frame clones only, with some absent. This sample has approximately 45,000 clones, with 80% to 90% found just once. The sample taken for sequencing was peripheral blood. These receptors came from a woman older than 75 with acute or convalescent COVID-19.

This chain joins TRBV5-4 and TRBJ2-1, with 8 bases identical to TRBD1. The germline V gene has CDR1 SGHNT and CDR2 YYREEE (reference sequence). After removal of 3 bases from V and 12 bases from J, the junction contained 17 bases not matched to a gene. The CDR3 spans 16 residues. The CDR3 protein is CASSSETGTGSPGQFF. The CDR3 bases are TGTGCCAGCAGCTCTGAAACCGGGACAGGCTCTCCGGGGCAGTTCTTC.

This clone has only one observation. The rearrangement joins TRBV19 to TRBJ2-2, with D possibly being TRBD1 (5 bases). The germline V gene encodes CDR1 LNHDA and CDR2 SQIVND (reference sequence). This CDR3 spans 14 amino acids. The V gene lost 2 bases and the J gene lost 6 bases, with 10 bases spanning the gap. The CDR3 region is CASSIQGEAGELFF. The CDR3, as DNA: TGTGCCAGTAGTATACAGGGTGAAGCCGGGGAGCTGTTTTTT.

The gene calls are TRBV7-9 and TRBJ2-7, with D possibly TRBD1 on 6 matching bases. This CDR3 is 12 amino acids long. CDR1 is SEHNR and CDR2 is FQNEAQ in the germline V gene (reference sequence). The CDR3: CASGTLNYEQYF. For the CDR3, the DNA is TGTGCTTCCGGGACACTGAATTACGAGCAGTACTTC.

The rearrangement joins TRBV6-1 to TRBJ1-2, with D unclear. With 1 base removed from V and 2 bases from J, the gap between germline ends came to 11 bases. Germline V gene sequence: CDR1 MNHNS, CDR2 SASEGT. CDR3 length: 15 amino acids. The CDR3 spells CASSEGGLQNYGYTF. The CDR3 nucleotides read TGTGCCAGCAGTGAAGGAGGGTTACAGAACTATGGCTACACCTTC.

The V and J genes are TRBV3-1 (or the pseudogene TRBV3-2) and TRBJ2-1; perhaps TRBD2 as D (6 bases). The CDR3 consists of 16 residues. Germline assignment: CDR1 LGHDT and CDR2 YNNKEL (reference sequence). V was cut by 2 bases and J by 1 base, with 12 bases left in between. The CDR3 protein is CASSQLSGLSYNEQFF. CDR3 nucleotide sequence: TGTGCCAGCAGCCAACTTAGCGGCCTATCCTACAATGAGCAGTTCTTC.

The CDR3 coding sequence is TGTGCCTCAAAGAGGTTGGACTCTGGAAACACCATATATTTT. Amino acids: CASKRLDSGNTIYF. This chain links TRBV19 with TRBJ1-3, with no clear D. This CDR3 contains 14 residues. V was trimmed by 11 bases and J by 0 bases, leaving 14 bases between them. Germline V gene data show CDR1 as LNHDA and CDR2 as SQIVND (reference sequence).

CDR3 protein: CASSDSGTRTYTYEQYF. CDR3 nucleotide sequence: TGTGCCAGCAGTGACAGCGGGACCCGGACGTACACCTACGAGCAGTACTTC. This chain links TRBV2 with TRBJ2-7, with TRBD2 matching 7 bases. Looked up from germline, CDR1 is SNHLY and CDR2 is FYNNEI. The ends lost 3 bases at V and 2 bases at J; junction bases unmatched: 13. CDR3 length: 17 amino acids. The whole variable domain, remainder taken from reference TRBV2 and TRBJ2-7, is EPEVTQTPSHQVTQMGQEVILRCVPISNHLYFYWYRQILGQKVEFLVSFYNNEISEKSEIFDDQFSVERPDGSNFTLKIRSTKLEDSAMYFCASSDSGTRTYTYEQYFGPGTRLTVT.

The CDR3 region has the DNA TGTGCCAGCAGCTTAGTAGACAGCTATTCCGGCTACACCTTC. It specifies CASSLVDSYSGYTF. The V and J genes are TRBV11-2 and TRBJ1-2; D is possibly TRBD1 (5 bases). The CDR3 is 14 amino acids. Trimming removed 1 base from V and 8 bases from J, with 14 bases in between. Germline V gene data show CDR1 as SGHAT and CDR2 as FQNNGV.

This rearrangement joins TRBV27 to TRBJ2-2; 7 bases map to TRBD2. The V gene's germline CDR1 is MNHEY and CDR2 SMNVEV (reference sequence). V shed 0 bases and J 9 bases; nucleotides not matched to a gene: 10. This CDR3 contains 16 residues. The CDR3 nucleotides read TGTGCCAGCAGTTTATCCCCCGGGGGGAAACCCCGGGAGCTGTTTTTT. This sequence encodes CASSLSPGGKPRELFF.

The chain has TRBV7-2 and TRBJ1-2; no firm D call. The V end was cut by 1 base, the J end by 4 bases, with 13 bases between. This CDR3 is 15 amino acids long. The germline CDR1 and CDR2 sequences are SGHTA and FQGNSA. CDR3 DNA: TGTGCCAGCAGCTTAGTTCAAGGCAGCGGCTATGGCTACACCTTC. Its translation is CASSLVQGSGYGYTF.

The V gene is TRBV5-1, the J gene TRBJ1-2; 8 bases agree with TRBD1. CDR1 and CDR2 from the germline V gene are SGHRS and YFSETQ. V lost 4 bases to trimming and J lost 8 bases; unmatched junction nucleotides: 4. CDR3 length equals 12 residues. This CDR3 is CASSMDRDGYTF. CDR3 DNA sequence: TGCGCCAGCAGCATGGACAGGGACGGCTACACCTTC. The whole variable domain, filled in from reference TRBV5-1 and TRBJ1-2, reads KAGVTQTPRYLIKTRGQQVTLSCSPISGHRSVSWYQQTPGQGLQFLFEYFSETQRNKGNFPGRFSGRQFSNSRSEMNVSTLELGDSALYLCASSMDRDGYTFGSGTRLTVV.

The chain employs TRBV19 and TRBJ1-5; possible D gene TRBD1, 6 bases. Germline V gene lookup returns CDR1 LNHDA and CDR2 SQIVND (reference sequence). The CDR3 loop spans 15 amino acids. V lost 5 bases and J lost 7, with 18 bases in between. For the CDR3, the DNA is TGTGCCAGTAGTTCCGGGACATTGGCAAGGCAGCCCCAGCATTTT. The encoded protein is CASSSGTLARQPQHF.

The chain recombines TRBV2 with TRBJ1-5; 7 nucleotides match TRBD1. Germline assignment: CDR1 SNHLY and CDR2 FYNNEI. The junction had 7 bases not matched to a gene; V was cut back by 8 bases and J by 6 bases. The CDR3 covers 13 residues. The CDR3 DNA reads TGTGCCAGCGGACAGACAGGGCGTCAGCCCCAGCATTTT. This gives the protein CASGQTGRQPQHF.

This clone was seen a single time. The chain joins TRBV5-1 to TRBJ2-3, with TRBD1 matching over 10 bases. The CDR3 consists of 16 residues. Germline V gives CDR1 SGHRS, CDR2 YFSETQ. After removal of 0 bases from V and 4 bases from J, the junction contained 5 bases not matched to a gene. This CDR3 is CASSLVWTGGADTQYF. CDR3 in DNA: TGCGCCAGCAGCTTGGTATGGACAGGGGGAGCAGATACGCAGTATTTT.

The chain has TRBV14 and TRBJ2-3; 10 nucleotides align to TRBD2. In germline, CDR1 is SGHDN, CDR2 FVKESK. The length of the CDR3 is 17 residues. The junction had 11 bases not matched to a gene; V was cut back by 4 bases and J by 4 bases. The CDR3 nucleotides read TGTGCCAGCAGCCCCCAAACCGGGACTAGCGTGTCAGATACGCAGTATTTT. Protein product: CASSPQTGTSVSDTQYF. Complete variable domain (other parts from reference TRBV14 and TRBJ2-3): EAGVTQFPSHSVIEKGQTVTLRCDPISGHDNLYWYRRVMGKEIKFLLHFVKESKQDESGMPNNRFLAERTGGTYSTLKVQPAELEDSGVYFCASSPQTGTSVSDTQYFGPGTRLTVL.

This rearrangement joins TRBV5-1 to TRBJ1-4; D remains ambiguous. Trimming pared 7 bases from V and 0 bases from J, leaving 7 bases between. This CDR3 comprises 13 residues. CDR1 is SGHRS, CDR2 YFSETQ, per germline. CDR3 nucleotide sequence: TGCGCCAGCGCGGCGGCAACTAATGAAAAACTGTTTTTT. Residues: CASAAATNEKLFF.

The chain has TRBV7-9 and TRBJ1-4; 8 bases agree with TRBD1. Germline V lookup: CDR1 SEHNR, CDR2 FQNEAQ (reference sequence). The CDR3 has 18 amino acids. Unmatched junction bases numbered 16, after V lost 4 bases and J lost 6 bases. CDR3 amino acids: CASSSGQAGWPRDEKLFF. The CDR3 DNA reads TGTGCCAGCAGCTCGGGACAGGCTGGATGGCCGAGAGATGAAAAACTGTTTTTT.

J is TRBJ1-5 and V is TRBV27, with TRBD1 identical over 8 bases. CDR1 is MNHEY and CDR2 is SMNVEV in the germline V gene (reference sequence). The CDR3 has 14 amino acids. With 5 bases clipped from V and 9 bases from J, the junction kept 9 bases outside the gene matches. CDR3 sequence reads: CASSPGQGVLPQHF. The DNA of the CDR3 is TGTGCCAGCAGTCCCGGACAGGGTGTGTTGCCCCAGCATTTT.

The chain employs TRBV6-5 and TRBJ1-3; possible D gene TRBD1, 5 bases. V gave up 4 bases and J gave up 0 bases, with 13 bases separating them. There are 16 residues in the CDR3. Germline V lookup: CDR1 MNHEY, CDR2 SVGAGI. CDR3 in DNA: TGTGCCAGCAGTTCCCTTCAGGGTTACTCTGGAAACACCATATATTTT. It yields the protein CASSSLQGYSGNTIYF.

With respect to this clone: The same CDR3 also results from other DNA sequences found in this sample. The V gene is TRBV18, the J gene TRBJ1-5; the match to TRBD1 covers 8 bases. Germline V gene data show CDR1 as KGHSH and CDR2 as LQKENI. V dropped 2 bases and J dropped 4; count of bases not matched to a gene: 4. This CDR3 is built from 15 residues. Here the CDR3 reads CASSPDRGGNQPQHF. The CDR3 DNA reads TGTGCCAGCTCACCAGACAGGGGTGGTAATCAGCCCCAGCATTTT. Together with reference TRBV18 and TRBJ1-5, the CDR3 gives the full variable domain: NAGVMQNPRHLVRRRGQEARLRCSPMKGHSHVYWYRQLPEEGLKFMVYLQKENIIDESGMPKERFSAEFPKEGPSILRIQQVVRGDSAAYFCASSPDRGGNQPQHFGDGTRLSIL.

V and J are TRBV5-1 and TRBJ1-2, with D possibly being TRBD1 (6 bases). Germline CDR1 is SGHRS and CDR2 is YFSETQ. V was shortened by 4 bases and J by 4 bases, with 14 bases between the two germline ends. This CDR3 spans 14 amino acids. This chain's CDR3 is CASSSDRTPYGYTF. Written as DNA, the CDR3 is TGCGCCAGCAGCAGCGACAGGACACCCTATGGCTACACCTTC.

The chain links TRBV5-1 to TRBJ2-1; TRBD2 agrees at 14 bases. The trim removed 4 bases at V and 0 bases at J, leaving 6 bases unmatched. Germline assignment: CDR1 SGHRS and CDR2 YFSETQ. The CDR3 is 18 amino acids. Written as DNA, the CDR3 is TGCGCCAGCAGCCGGACTAGCGGGGGGCTAAGCTCCTACAATGAGCAGTTCTTC. Translating it yields CASSRTSGGLSSYNEQFF.

The V call is TRBV27, the J call TRBJ1-6, with a tentative D call TRBD1 (6 bases). Per the germline V gene, CDR1 is MNHEY and CDR2 is SMNVEV (reference sequence). With 5 bases removed from V and 7 bases from J, the gap between germline ends came to 12 bases. The CDR3 is made up of 14 amino acids. CDR3 nucleotide sequence: TGTGCCAGCAGTCTCGACAGGCCAAATTCACCCCTCCACTTT. This sequence encodes CASSLDRPNSPLHF.